At least ten counts were recorded for the clone carrying this T cell receptor (beta chain). The antigen is not known. What was amplified from RNA transcripts were TCR beta CDR3 regions. HTBI primers drove first-round RT-PCR of the TCR CDR3. Each CDR3 protein gets one entry after TCRdb re-called the multiplex PCR reads with MiXCR. The sample has roughly 510,000 distinct CDR3 sequences; 35% to 50% are singletons. This record belongs to a study of T cells in Graves' hyperthyroidism and ophthalmopathy. Overall study results and limits: Separation of ophthalmopathy from stable hyperthyroidism was achieved by a 13 V-J model. Also found in blood were most expanded thyroid clonotypes above 0.001.

Exclusion of patients followed from uncontrolled infection, other autoimmune disease, pregnancy or lactation. CDR3 size: 14 residues. Trimming stripped 5 bases from V and 7 bases from J, with 15 bases between. Germline CDR1 reads SGHVS; CDR2 reads FQNEAQ. This receptor was identified in an adult woman with Graves' disease, either hyperthyroidism or ophthalmopathy (not recorded which). Material for sequencing was peripheral blood or thyroid tissue (not recorded which). This rearrangement joins TRBV7-8 to TRBJ1-5; D call uncertain. CDR3 in DNA: TGTGCCAGCAGCCCCCGCCGGGCCGACCAGCCCCAGCATTTT. It is translated as CASSPRRADQPQHF.